What follows describes a single T cell receptor (beta chain). Its target is not known. Sequencing was performed with immunoSEQ multiplex PCR; in TCRdb, only in-frame clones are kept and a portion is missing. The sample lists approximately 60,000 clones, roughly 84% seen once, with approximately 0.64% in the top ten. The data belong to a study of OX40 agonist ivuxolimab in advanced cancers. Regarding the study as a whole: On average, CD8+ T cells showed a greater number of expanded clones than CD4+.

Germline V gene lookup returns CDR1 LGHNA and CDR2 YNFKEQ. The CDR3 contains 13 residues. V was cut by 5 bases and J by 7 bases, with 14 bases left in between. The rearrangement uses TRBV4-2 and TRBJ2-5, with D hard to call. Specimen: CD4+ or CD8+ T cells sorted from blood, collected in a trial of the OX40 agonist ivuxolimab. The sequence derives from an adult with an advanced solid tumor such as melanoma, head and neck, liver or kidney cancer. The CDR3 region is CASSLGGEGTQYF. CDR3 coding DNA: TGTGCCAGCAGCTTAGGTGGGGAAGGGACCCAGTACTTC.